The T cell receptor gamma chain under discussion was sequenced for a study of human gamma delta and Vdelta1 T cells. TCRdb re-processed the PCR reads via CATT. The sample lists over 4,000 gamma-chain clones; less than 35% were seen once. Trimming took 8 bases from V and 0 from J; bases not matched to a gene: 10. The CDR3 has 14 amino acids. From germline, CDR1 is VENAVY and CDR2 YDSYNSRV. The sample holds a few counts of this clone. Its antigen is as yet unknown. The sequencing input was Vdelta1 gamma-delta T cells from blood grown in culture (DOT cells). This receptor was identified in a human donor in good health. The chain combines TRGV8 with TRGJ1 or TRGJ2. This chain's CDR3 is CATFIPQNYYKKLF. DNA for the CDR3: TGTGCCACCTTCATACCCCAGAATTATTATAAGAAACTCTTT.